The rows below give T cell receptor beta chains drawn from one sample of a study of blood T cell repertoires in COVID-19. The method was immunoSEQ multiplex PCR; TCRdb's version includes in-frame clones alone and lacks a portion of them. The sample yields 150,000 to 200,000 clones, about 88% seen once. Material for sequencing was PBMCs or T cells enriched from blood (not recorded which). The receptor set was obtained from a woman aged 40 to 50 in a cohort exposed to, infected with or recovered from COVID-19 (not recorded which). The CDR3 runs from the conserved cysteine through the conserved F or W. A D gene is named only where the DNA matches it firmly. Rows give clone size only sometimes, using once, few, many, or a class for an expanded clone.

J gene: TRBJ1-5; V gene: TRBV6-1; D gene: TRBD1; clone size: once; CDR3 protein: CASSWGQGAGQPQHF; CDR3 DNA: TGTGCCAGCAGCTGGGGACAGGGGGCCGGGCAGCCCCAGCATTTT
J gene: TRBJ2-7; V gene: TRBV13; D gene: TRBD2; clone size: .; CDR3 protein: CASRDGGGGASYEQYF; CDR3 DNA: TGTGCCAGCCGCGACGGGGGCGGGGGGGCCTCCTACGAGCAGTACTTC
J gene: TRBJ1-4; V gene: TRBV7-9; D gene: .; clone size: .; CDR3 protein: CASSPLGLLNEKLFF; CDR3 DNA: TGTGCCAGCAGCCCACTGGGACTCCTCAATGAAAAACTGTTTTTT
J gene: TRBJ2-3; V gene: TRBV3-1/TRBV3-2; D gene: TRBD2; clone size: .; CDR3 protein: CASSQDEVLGGGTDTQYF; CDR3 DNA: TGTGCCAGCAGCCAAGATGAGGTTCTCGGGGGGGGCACAGATACGCAGTATTTT
J gene: TRBJ1-4; V gene: TRBV5-1; D gene: .; clone size: .; CDR3 protein: CASSWEGTNEKLFF; CDR3 DNA: TGCGCCAGCAGCTGGGAGGGTACTAATGAAAAACTGTTTTTT
J gene: TRBJ1-3; V gene: TRBV7-6; D gene: TRBD1; clone size: .; CDR3 protein: CASSPTLGTGRPGNTIYF; CDR3 DNA: TGTGCCAGCAGCCCTACCCTCGGGACAGGGCGCCCTGGAAACACCATATATTTT
J gene: TRBJ1-4; V gene: TRBV10-3; D gene: .; clone size: .; CDR3 protein: CAISEGDMKKLFF; CDR3 DNA: TGTGCCATCAGTGAGGGGGACATGAAGAAACTGTTTTTT
J gene: TRBJ2-2; V gene: TRBV6-4; D gene: .; clone size: .; CDR3 protein: CASSDISGREIGELFF; CDR3 DNA: TGTGCCAGCAGTGACATAAGTGGCCGGGAGATCGGGGAGCTGTTTTTT
J gene: TRBJ2-3; V gene: TRBV5-1; D gene: TRBD1; clone size: .; CDR3 protein: CASSSVTGGAGDTQYF; CDR3 DNA: TGCGCCAGCAGCTCCGTGACAGGGGGCGCGGGAGATACGCAGTATTTT
J gene: TRBJ1-5; V gene: TRBV27; D gene: .; clone size: .; CDR3 protein: CASGQYSNQPQHF; CDR3 DNA: TGTGCCAGCGGACAGTATAGCAATCAGCCCCAGCATTTT
J gene: TRBJ1-5; V gene: TRBV2; D gene: .; clone size: .; CDR3 protein: CASQFSQGIFQPQHF; CDR3 DNA: TGTGCCAGCCAATTCAGTCAGGGGATCTTTCAGCCCCAGCATTTT
J gene: TRBJ2-5; V gene: TRBV5-6; D gene: .; clone size: .; CDR3 protein: CASSLEYIEETQYF; CDR3 DNA: TGTGCCAGCAGCTTAGAGTATATTGAAGAGACCCAGTACTTC
J gene: TRBJ1-5; V gene: TRBV6-5; D gene: TRBD1; clone size: .; CDR3 protein: CASSTGGYGNQPQHF; CDR3 DNA: TGTGCCAGCAGCACAGGGGGCTACGGCAATCAGCCCCAGCATTTT